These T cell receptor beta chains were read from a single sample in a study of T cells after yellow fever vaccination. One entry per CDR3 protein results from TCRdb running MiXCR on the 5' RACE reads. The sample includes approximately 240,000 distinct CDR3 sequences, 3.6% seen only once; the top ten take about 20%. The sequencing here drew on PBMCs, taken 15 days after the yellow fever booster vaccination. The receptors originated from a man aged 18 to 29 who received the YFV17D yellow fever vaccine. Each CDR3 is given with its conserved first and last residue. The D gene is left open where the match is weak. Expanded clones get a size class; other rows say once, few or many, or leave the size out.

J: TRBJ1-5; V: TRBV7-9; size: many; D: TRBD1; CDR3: CASSSGTGRNQPQHF; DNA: TGTGCCAGCAGCTCCGGGACAGGGCGAAATCAGCCCCAGCATTTT
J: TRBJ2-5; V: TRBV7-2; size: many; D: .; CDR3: CASSLDVRETQYF; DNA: TGTGCCAGCAGCTTAGACGTACGGGAGACCCAGTACTTC
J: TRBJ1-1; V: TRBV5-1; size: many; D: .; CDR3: CASSLDRVAFF; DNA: TGCGCCAGCAGCTTGGACAGGGTGGCTTTCTTT
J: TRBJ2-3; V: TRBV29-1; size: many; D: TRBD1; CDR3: CSARDRRLSTDTQYF; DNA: TGCAGCGCAAGGGACAGAAGGCTTAGCACAGATACGCAGTATTTT
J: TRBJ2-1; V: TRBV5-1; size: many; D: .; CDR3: CASSLDGSSYNEQFF; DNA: TGCGCCAGCAGCTTGGACGGGAGCTCCTACAATGAGCAGTTCTTC
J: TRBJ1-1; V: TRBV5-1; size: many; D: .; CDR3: CASSSTQEYIAFF; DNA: TGCGCCAGCAGCTCCACCCAGGAGTACATAGCTTTCTTT
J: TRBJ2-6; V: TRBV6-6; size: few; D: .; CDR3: CASSPRAGAGRGANVLTF; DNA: TGTGCCAGCAGCCCCAGGGCGGGTGCGGGCCGTGGGGCCAACGTCCTGACTTTC
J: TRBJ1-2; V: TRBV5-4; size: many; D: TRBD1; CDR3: CASTIGQGLDSSYGYTF; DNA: TGTGCCAGCACCATTGGACAGGGACTTGATAGTAGCTATGGCTACACCTTC
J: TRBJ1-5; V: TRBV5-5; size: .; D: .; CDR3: CASSFPGTGQPQHF; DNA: TGTGCCAGCAGCTTTCCGGGGACGGGTCAGCCCCAGCATTTT
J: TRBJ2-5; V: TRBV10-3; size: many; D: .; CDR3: CAIRDGRQETQYF; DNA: TGTGCCATCCGGGACGGACGACAAGAGACCCAGTACTTC
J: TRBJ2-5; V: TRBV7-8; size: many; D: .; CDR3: CASSLGVHRETQYF; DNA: TGTGCCAGCAGCTTAGGCGTGCACCGAGAGACCCAGTACTTC
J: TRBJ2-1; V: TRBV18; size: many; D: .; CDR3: CASSPLEQTPNEQFF; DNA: TGTGCCAGCTCACCATTAGAACAGACACCCAATGAGCAGTTCTTC
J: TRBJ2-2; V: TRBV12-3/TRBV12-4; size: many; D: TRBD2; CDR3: CASSSSLLAGGTTGELFF; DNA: TGTGCCAGCAGTTCCAGCTTACTAGCGGGGGGGACCACCGGGGAGCTGTTTTTT
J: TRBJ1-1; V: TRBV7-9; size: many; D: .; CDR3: CASSSTRGTEAFF; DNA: TGTGCCAGCAGCAGTACACGAGGGACTGAAGCTTTCTTT
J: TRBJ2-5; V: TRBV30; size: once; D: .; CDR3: CAWSVPGTTKVIETQYF; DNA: TGTGCCTGGAGTGTACCTGGGACAACCAAAGTCATAGAGACCCAGTACTTC
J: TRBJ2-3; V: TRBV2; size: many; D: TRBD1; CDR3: CASSVMLDNRGRPTDTQYF; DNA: TGTGCCAGCAGTGTGATGCTGGATAACAGGGGAAGACCCACAGATACGCAGTATTTT
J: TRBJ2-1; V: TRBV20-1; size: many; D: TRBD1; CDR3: CSAPGQVDHNEQFF; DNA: TGCAGTGCTCCGGGACAGGTGGACCACAATGAGCAGTTCTTC
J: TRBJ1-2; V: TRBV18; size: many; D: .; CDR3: CASSPSQDLNYGYTF; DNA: TGTGCCAGCTCACCGTCACAGGACCTAAACTATGGCTACACCTTC
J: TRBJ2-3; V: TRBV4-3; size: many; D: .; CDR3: CASSQGLGGLLDTQYF; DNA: TGCGCCAGCAGCCAAGGCCTGGGGGGCCTGCTGGATACGCAGTATTTT
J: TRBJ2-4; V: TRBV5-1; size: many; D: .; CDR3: CASSLGTAGEDIQYF; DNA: TGCGCCAGCAGCTTGGGGACCGCAGGGGAGGACATTCAGTACTTC
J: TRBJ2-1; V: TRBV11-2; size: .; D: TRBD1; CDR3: CASSLGRGTGATEQFF; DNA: TGTGCCAGCAGCTTAGGTCGGGGGACAGGGGCCACCGAGCAGTTCTTC
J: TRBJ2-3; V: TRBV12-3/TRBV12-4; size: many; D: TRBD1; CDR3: CASSFGQGESADTQYF; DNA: TGTGCCAGCAGTTTCGGGCAGGGGGAGAGCGCAGATACGCAGTATTTT
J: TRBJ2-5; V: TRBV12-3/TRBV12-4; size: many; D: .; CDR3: CASSLGRGRDETQYF; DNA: TGTGCCAGCAGTTTAGGGCGGGGCCGGGATGAGACCCAGTACTTC
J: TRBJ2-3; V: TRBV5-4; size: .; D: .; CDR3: CASSLVVDTDTQYF; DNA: TGTGCCAGCAGCTTGGTGGTGGACACAGATACGCAGTATTTT
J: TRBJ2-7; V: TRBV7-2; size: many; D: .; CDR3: CASSQGASLSYEQYF; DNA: TGTGCCAGCAGCCAGGGAGCGTCCCTCTCCTACGAGCAGTACTTC
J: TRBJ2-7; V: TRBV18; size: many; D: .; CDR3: CASSPHPGSEQYF; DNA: TGTGCCAGCTCACCTCACCCAGGGAGCGAGCAGTACTTC
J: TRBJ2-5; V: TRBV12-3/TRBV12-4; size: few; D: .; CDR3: CASSFGVGGETQYF; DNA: TGTGCCAGCAGTTTCGGAGTAGGTGGAGAGACCCAGTACTTC
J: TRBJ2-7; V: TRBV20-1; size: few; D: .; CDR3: CSARPGSNYEQYF; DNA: TGCAGTGCTAGGCCGGGATCAAACTACGAGCAGTACTTC
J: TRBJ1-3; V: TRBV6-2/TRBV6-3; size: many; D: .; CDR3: CASRTPHRISSGNTIYF; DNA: TGTGCCAGCAGAACGCCACACAGGATTTCCTCTGGAAACACCATATATTTT